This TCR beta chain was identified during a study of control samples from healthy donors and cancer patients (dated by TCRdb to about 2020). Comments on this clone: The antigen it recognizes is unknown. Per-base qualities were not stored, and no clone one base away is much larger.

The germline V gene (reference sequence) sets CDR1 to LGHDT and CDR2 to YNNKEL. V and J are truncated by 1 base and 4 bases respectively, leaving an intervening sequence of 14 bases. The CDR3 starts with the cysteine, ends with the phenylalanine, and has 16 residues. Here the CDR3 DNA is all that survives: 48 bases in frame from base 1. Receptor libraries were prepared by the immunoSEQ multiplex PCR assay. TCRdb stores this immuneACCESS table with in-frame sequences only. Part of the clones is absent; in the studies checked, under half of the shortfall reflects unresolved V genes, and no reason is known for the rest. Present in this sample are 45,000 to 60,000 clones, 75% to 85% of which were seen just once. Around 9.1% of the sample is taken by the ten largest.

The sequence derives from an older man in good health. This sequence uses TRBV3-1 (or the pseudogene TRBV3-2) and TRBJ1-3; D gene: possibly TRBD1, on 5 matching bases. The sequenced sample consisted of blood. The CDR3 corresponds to CASSQGGSLPGNTIYF. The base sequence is TGTGCCAGCAGCCAAGGGGGCTCCTTACCCGGAAACACCATATATTTT.